Included here is one T cell receptor beta chain sequence, with context. What it binds is not known. The data were taken from a study of T cell responses to AZD1222 COVID-19 vaccine. Study results and caveats: Only a handful of AZD1222 recipients tested seropositive at baseline. Clonal diversity was possibly underestimated; the donors were predominantly white British and more often female. Repertoires were sampled only after the peak T cell response. Spike-specific TCRs gained breadth and depth after people received two AZD1222 doses.

Clones were read by immunoSEQ multiplex PCR, and TCRdb kept only the in-frame ones, dropping some. The sample has roughly 120,000 clones, more than 80% seen once; the top ten hold 3.5% to 4.5%. This CDR3 has 11 amino acids. Trimming cost V 5 bases and J 9 bases, with 10 bases left between them. In germline, CDR1 is SGHTA, CDR2 FQGNSA. The TCR sequence derives from an adult who received the AZD1222 COVID-19 vaccine. Sequences were derived from peripheral blood, sampled 28 days after the second AZD1222 dose. The chain recombines TRBV7-2 with TRBJ1-1; no clear D. The CDR3 region is CASSPSGQAFF. The DNA for the CDR3 is TGTGCCAGCAGCCCTAGCGGGCAAGCTTTCTTT.